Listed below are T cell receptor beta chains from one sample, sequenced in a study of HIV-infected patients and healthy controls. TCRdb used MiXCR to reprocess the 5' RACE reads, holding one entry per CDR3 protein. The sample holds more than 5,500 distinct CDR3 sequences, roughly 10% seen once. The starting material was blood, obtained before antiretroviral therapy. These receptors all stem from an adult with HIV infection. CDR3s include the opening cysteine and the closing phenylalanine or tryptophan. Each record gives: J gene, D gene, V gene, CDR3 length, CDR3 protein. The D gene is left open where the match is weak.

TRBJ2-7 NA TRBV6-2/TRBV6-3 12 CASRTGTYEQYF
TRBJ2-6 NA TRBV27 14 CASSWDSGANVLTF
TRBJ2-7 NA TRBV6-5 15 CASSYRRFQDYEQYF
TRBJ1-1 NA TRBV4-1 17 CASSQEFGRGRSAEAFF
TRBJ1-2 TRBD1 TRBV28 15 CASTPQDRGIYGYTF
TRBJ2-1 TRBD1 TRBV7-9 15 CASSLQGTGSNEQFF
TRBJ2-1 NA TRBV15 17 CATSGTKLGTQLRGQFF
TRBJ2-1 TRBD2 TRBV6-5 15 CASRILAGGVDEQFF
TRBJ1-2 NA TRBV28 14 CASRHQGGHYGYTF
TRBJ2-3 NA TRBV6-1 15 CASSPLGTSTDTQYF
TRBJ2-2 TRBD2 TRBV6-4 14 CASSNRGGTGELFF
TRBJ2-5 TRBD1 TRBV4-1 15 CASSQGRQGGETQYF
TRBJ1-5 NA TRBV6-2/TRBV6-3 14 CASSTRQANQPQHF
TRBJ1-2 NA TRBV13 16 CASSLGASDGIYGYTF
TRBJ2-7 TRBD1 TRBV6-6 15 CASRPRTGGTYEQYF
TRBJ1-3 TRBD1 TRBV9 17 CASSVTGALNSGNTIYF
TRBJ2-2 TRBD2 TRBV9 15 CASSTGTTNTGELFF
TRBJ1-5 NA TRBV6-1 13 CASRDSLNQPQHF
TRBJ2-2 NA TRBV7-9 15 CASSFAQGLTGELFF
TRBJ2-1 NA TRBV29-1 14 CSVEDVSLYNEQFF
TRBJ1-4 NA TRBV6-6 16 CASSYSNGNPNEKLFF
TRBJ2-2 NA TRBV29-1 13 CSVGQRHTGELFF
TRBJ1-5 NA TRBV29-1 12 CSVGGLNQPQHF
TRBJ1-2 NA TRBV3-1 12 CATERANYGYTF
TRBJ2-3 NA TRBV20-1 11 CSARDPPLQYF
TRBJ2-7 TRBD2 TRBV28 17 CASSFAHSGTTSYEQYF
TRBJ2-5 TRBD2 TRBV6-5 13 CATRLAGQETQYF
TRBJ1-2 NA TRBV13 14 CASSLGDLSYGYTF
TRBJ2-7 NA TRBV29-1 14 CSVVRRENSYEQYF
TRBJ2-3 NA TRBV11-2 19 CASVGLGTGYGPAVDTQYF